This TCR beta chain was obtained from a study of T-cell reconstitution after alpha-beta-depleted transplantation in children. The study, taken as a whole, reports: Surviving thymic progenitors and recipient T cells were the source of high TCRbeta diversity at day 60 in some patients. Reportedly, only several hundred clones from non-depleted graft cells drove alpha-beta T-cell counts at about two months. Diversity and T-cell counts at one year after transplant derived mostly from new T cells.

This sample's TCRbeta library carried unique molecular identifier barcodes. MiXCR, applied by TCRdb to the PCR reads, yields one record per CDR3 protein. This table holds about 980,000 distinct CDR3 sequences, 25% to 30% found once. This clonotype came up a few times. Its antigen remains unidentified. The CDR3 consists of 15 residues. V shed 3 bases and J 3 bases; nucleotides not matched to a gene: 4. The clonotype comes from a boy in the first two years of life who had a stem cell transplant for SCID, so the T cells may come from the graft donor. The rearrangement uses TRBV12-3 or TRBV12-4 and TRBJ1-3; 8 bases fit TRBD1. The source material was PBMCs, mostly from graft donor cells, sampled 360 days after TCRalphabeta/CD19-depleted stem cell transplant. The CDR3 bases are TGTGCCAGCAGTTTGGCAGGGGGCATTGGAAACACCATATATTTT. It translates to CASSLAGGIGNTIYF.